This T cell receptor beta chain was captured in a study of T cells in Graves' hyperthyroidism and ophthalmopathy. Study-wide points: Also found in blood were most expanded thyroid clonotypes above 0.001.

About this clonotype: Its target is unknown.

Trimming shortened V by 6 bases and J by 5 bases, and 16 bases separated the two germline ends. Germline V gene data show CDR1 as MGHDK and CDR2 as SYGVNS. CDR3 length: 14 residues. Researchers defined stable Graves' hyperthyroidism as no ophthalmopathy progression within 18 months. The hyperthyroidism patients had all been newly diagnosed, and their disease duration was under 2 months. Their ages ranged from 18 to 65 years. Amplification of TCR beta CDR3 regions used RNA as the template. When the TCR CDR3 underwent first-round RT-PCR, the HTBI primer set was used. TCRdb re-called the multiplex PCR reads through MiXCR, storing one row per CDR3 protein. The table records hundreds of thousands of distinct CDR3 sequences, approximately 15% of them present only once.

The chain uses TRBV25-1 and TRBJ1-2; D not certain. Sample: blood. The source is a woman aged 18-30 years with Graves' hyperthyroidism. The CDR3 DNA is TGTGCCAGCAGGGGAGACGGGAGGAGGTATGGCTACACCTTC. Protein: CASRGDGRRYGYTF.